This TCR beta chain stems from a study of shared clonotypes between healthy human individuals. Study conclusions and caveats: Naive subsets typically showed greater estimated richness than memory subsets. Sharing of clonotypes among donors was expected to vary with sequencing depth.

Germline V CDR1 and CDR2: SNHLY, FYNNEI. Trimming shortened V by 1 base and J by 1 base, and 8 bases separated the two germline ends. There are 15 residues in the CDR3. The data were produced by immunoSEQ multiplex PCR, yet TCRdb's version contains in-frame clones alone and is incomplete. The sample lists about 2.1 million clones, around 95% seen once, with about 1.7% in the top ten. This clone has just one count. Antigen specificity is unknown. CD8 cells classed as naive were CD45RO-negative and positively selected for CCR7, excluding terminally differentiated effector memory CD45RA+ cells. The TCR was taken from a man younger than 30 in good health. Some clones in this sample may be carry-over from other donors' samples. V and J are TRBV2 and TRBJ1-5; D remains unclear. Sequenced input: naive CD8+ T cells from PBMCs. CDR3 loop: CASSEGQTSNQPQHF. In DNA, the CDR3 is TGTGCCAGCAGTGAAGGGCAGACAAGCAATCAGCCCCAGCATTTT.